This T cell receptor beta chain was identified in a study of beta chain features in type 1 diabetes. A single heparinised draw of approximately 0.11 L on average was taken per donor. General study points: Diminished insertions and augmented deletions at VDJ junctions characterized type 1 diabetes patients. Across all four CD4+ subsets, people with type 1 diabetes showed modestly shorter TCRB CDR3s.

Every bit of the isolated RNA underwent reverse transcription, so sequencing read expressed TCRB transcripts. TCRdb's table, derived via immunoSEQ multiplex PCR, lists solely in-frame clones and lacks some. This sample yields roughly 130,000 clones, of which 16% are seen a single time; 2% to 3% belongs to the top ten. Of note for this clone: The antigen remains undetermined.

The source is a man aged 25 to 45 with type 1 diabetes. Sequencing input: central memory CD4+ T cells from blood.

The CDR3 coding sequence is TGTGCCAGCAGCTTGGAAGGCGGTAATTCACCCCTCCACTTT. Encoded protein: CASSLEGGNSPLHF. The chain combines TRBV5-4 with TRBJ1-6; D not certain. The germline V and J ends were trimmed by 0 bases and 6 bases, with 7 bases remaining between them. The germline gives CDR1 SGHNT, CDR2 YYREEE (reference sequence). The CDR3 contains 14 residues.